The sequence of this T cell receptor beta chain was determined in a study of T cells expressing NK-cell markers. Study as a whole: Obtained from sorted CD3+CD56+NKG2C+, CD3+CD56+NKG2C- and CD3+CD56-NKG2C+ T cells were the TCR beta repertoires. Study-wide results and limits: For several donors, these clonotypes were likewise the leading ones in the CD3+CD56-NKG2C+ fraction. Each of about 6 donors carried dominant NKG2C+ clonotypes accounting for about 1.0-7.0% of CD8+ T cells.

The authors generated TCR beta cDNA through 5'RACE template switching with UMIs. No DNA is given; TCRdb re-called the 5' RACE reads and lists each CDR3 protein once. The sample has some 110,000 distinct CDR3 sequences, and its top ten clones hold less than 20%. Note on this clonotype: Its cognate antigen is unknown.

The CDR3 has 13 amino acids. The sample consisted of blood T cells: a sorted CD56 or NKG2C T cell subset, CD4+ or CD8+ T cells, or bulk PBMC T cells (not recorded which). The TCR originated in a woman between 18 and 75 years old in good health. The chain recombines TRBV12-3 or TRBV12-4 with TRBJ1-1; with no DNA, the TCRdb D assignment of TRBD1 cannot be verified. The CDR3: CASSTGGGTEAFF.